This T cell receptor beta chain comes out of a study of T cell changes during pregnancy in multiple sclerosis. The table came from immunoSEQ multiplex PCR; TCRdb's copy has only in-frame clones and leaves some out. There are more than 10,000 clones in the sample; about nine tenths occur only once, and 7.7% lies in the top ten. V lost 0 bases to trimming and J lost 10 bases; unmatched junction nucleotides: 9. This CDR3 has 16 residues. From germline, CDR1 is PRHDT and CDR2 FYEKMQ (reference sequence). The specimen comprised CD8+ T cells from peripheral blood mononuclear cells, sampled in the second trimester of pregnancy. V and J are TRBV13 and TRBJ2-5; 12 bases fit TRBD2. This sequence originates from a female donor in good health, enrolled as a control in a pregnancy study. The DNA for the CDR3 is TGTGCCAGCAGCTTAGGGACTAGCGGGAGAGTACAGGGCCAGTACTTC. It yields the protein CASSLGTSGRVQGQYF.